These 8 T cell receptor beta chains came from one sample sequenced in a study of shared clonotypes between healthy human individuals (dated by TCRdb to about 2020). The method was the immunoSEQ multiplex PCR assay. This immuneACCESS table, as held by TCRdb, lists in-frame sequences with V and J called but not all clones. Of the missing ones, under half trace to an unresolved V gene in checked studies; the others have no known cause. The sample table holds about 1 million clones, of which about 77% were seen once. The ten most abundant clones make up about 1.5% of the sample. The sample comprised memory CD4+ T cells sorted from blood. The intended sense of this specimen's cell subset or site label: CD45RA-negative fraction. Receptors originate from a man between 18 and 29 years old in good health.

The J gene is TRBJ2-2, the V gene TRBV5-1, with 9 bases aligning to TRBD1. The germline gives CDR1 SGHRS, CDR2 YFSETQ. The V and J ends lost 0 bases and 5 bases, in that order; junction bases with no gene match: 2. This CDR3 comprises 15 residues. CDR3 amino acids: CASSLVGQGTGELFF. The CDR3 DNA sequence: TGCGCCAGCAGCTTGGTGGGACAGGGAACCGGGGAGCTGTTTTTT. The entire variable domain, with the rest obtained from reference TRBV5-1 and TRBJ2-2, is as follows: KAGVTQTPRYLIKTRGQQVTLSCSPISGHRSVSWYQQTPGQGLQFLFEYFSETQRNKGNFPGRFSGRQFSNSRSEMNVSTLELGDSALYLCASSLVGQGTGELFFGEGSRLTVL.

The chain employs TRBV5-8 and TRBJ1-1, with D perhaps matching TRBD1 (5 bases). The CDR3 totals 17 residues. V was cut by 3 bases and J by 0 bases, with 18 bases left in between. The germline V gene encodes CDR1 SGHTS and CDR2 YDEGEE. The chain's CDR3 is CASSYSDSQKMNTEAFF. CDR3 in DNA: TGTGCCAGCAGCTATTCAGACAGCCAAAAGATGAACACTGAAGCTTTCTTT.

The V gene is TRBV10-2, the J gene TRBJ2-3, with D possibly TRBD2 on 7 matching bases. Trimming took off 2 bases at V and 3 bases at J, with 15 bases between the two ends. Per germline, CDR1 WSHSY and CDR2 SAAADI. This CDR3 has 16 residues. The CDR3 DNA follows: TGCGCCAGCAGTGAGGTGGGGGGGCGCCCTACAGATACGCAGTATTTT. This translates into CASSEVGGRPTDTQYF.

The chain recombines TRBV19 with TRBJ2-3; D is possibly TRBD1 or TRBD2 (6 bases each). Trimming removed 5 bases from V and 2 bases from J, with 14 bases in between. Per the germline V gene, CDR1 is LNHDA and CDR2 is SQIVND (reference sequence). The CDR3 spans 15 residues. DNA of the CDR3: TGTGCCAGTAGTCCCGGGGGCAGATCCACAGATACGCAGTATTTT. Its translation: CASSPGGRSTDTQYF.

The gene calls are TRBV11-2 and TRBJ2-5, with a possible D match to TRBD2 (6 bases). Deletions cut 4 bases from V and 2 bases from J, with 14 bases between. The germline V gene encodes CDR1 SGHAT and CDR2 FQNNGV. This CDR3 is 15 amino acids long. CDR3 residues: CASSSQGLSQETQYF. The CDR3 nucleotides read TGTGCCAGCAGCTCGCAGGGACTTTCACAAGAGACCCAGTACTTC.

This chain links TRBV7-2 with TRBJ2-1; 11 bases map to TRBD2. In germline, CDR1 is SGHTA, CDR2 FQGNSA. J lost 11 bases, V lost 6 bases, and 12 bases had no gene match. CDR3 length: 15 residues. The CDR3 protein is CASRQTSGVGGKQFF. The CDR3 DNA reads TGTGCCAGCAGGCAGACTAGCGGGGTGGGTGGGAAGCAGTTCTTC.

This CDR3 is CAWSVPLAGGQADTQYF. CDR3 sequence (DNA): TGTGCCTGGAGTGTCCCCCTAGCGGGAGGGCAGGCAGATACGCAGTATTTT. J is TRBJ2-3 and V is TRBV30, with TRBD2 identical over 12 bases. CDR3 length: 17 residues. The germline V gene encodes CDR1 GTSNPN and CDR2 SVGIG (reference sequence). V lost 0 bases to trimming and J lost 4 bases; unmatched junction nucleotides: 8. The whole variable domain, remainder taken from reference TRBV30 and TRBJ2-3, is SQTIHQWPATLVQPVGSPLSLECTVEGTSNPNLYWYRQAAGRGLQLLFYSVGIGQISSEVPQNLSASRPQDRQFILSSKKLLLSDSGFYLCAWSVPLAGGQADTQYFGPGTRLTVL.

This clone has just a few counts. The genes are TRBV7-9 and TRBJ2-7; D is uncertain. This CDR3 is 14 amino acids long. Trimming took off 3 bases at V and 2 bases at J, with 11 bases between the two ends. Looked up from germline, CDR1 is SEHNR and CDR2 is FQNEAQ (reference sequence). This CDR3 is CASSFGPIPYEQYF. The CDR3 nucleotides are TGTGCCAGCAGCTTCGGACCGATCCCCTACGAGCAGTACTTC.